This T cell receptor (beta chain) appears in the sequencing data of a study of Graves' ophthalmopathy and Graves' hyperthyroidism. The hyperthyroidism patients, aged 18 to 65, had been newly diagnosed, with under 2 months' duration. Amplification of the TCR beta CDR3 regions used RNA transcripts (as template). Second-round multiplex PCR came after first-round RT-PCR with HTBI primers. TCRdb analysed the multiplex PCR reads with MiXCR anew, one entry per CDR3 protein. The table includes over a million distinct CDR3 sequences, about two fifths detected once. This clonotype was observed many times. The sample taken for sequencing was peripheral blood or thyroid tissue (not recorded which). The clonotype originates from an adult man with Graves' hyperthyroidism.

The CDR3 is CASSLVPGLAVEAQYF. The CDR3 DNA reads TGTGCCAGCAGCTTAGTACCAGGGCTAGCAGTCGAGGCCCAGTACTTC. The chain links TRBV7-8 to TRBJ2-5; D possibly matches TRBD1 or TRBD2 (5 bases each). V lost 1 base and J 9 bases, leaving 21 bases between the germline ends. The CDR3 extends over 16 amino acids. CDR1 and CDR2 (germline): SGHVS, FQNEAQ.